This TCR beta chain was observed in a study of blood T cell repertoires in COVID-19. In the study overall: Samples taken during acute and convalescent COVID-19 were collected in the United States, Italy and Spain. From T cells, B-cell-depleted T cells, or PBMCs came the material, which was cDNA or gDNA.

Under the authors' procedure: Estimated nucleated cell counts came from reference gene primer amplification. Sequencing was performed with immunoSEQ multiplex PCR; in TCRdb, only in-frame clones are kept and a portion is missing. That table gives V, J and clone size, and the DNA gave D and trimming. The profile shows roughly 150,000 clones, about 89% of them singletons. The V segment lost 6 bases and the J segment 8 bases; nucleotides outside the gene matches: 10. Germline CDR1 and CDR2: SGHAT and FQNNGV. The CDR3 runs to 14 residues. Specimen: peripheral blood. This chain connects TRBV11-2 to TRBJ1-5; 7 nucleotides match TRBD1. This clonotype was sampled from a man aged 60 to 75 with active or convalescent COVID-19. The CDR3 DNA is TGTGCCAGCAGAGCCGGGACAGCCGGAGAGCCCCAGCATTTT. It yields the protein CASRAGTAGEPQHF.